This T cell receptor beta chain was obtained from a study of cytomegalovirus exposure and HLA in healthy donors. Overall study: HLA-typed donors were the source of approximately 86 million unique TCRs held in an early data release. Findings and caveats of the study: Rarity held for most TCR sequences, but there were some public TCRs that occurred in many donors.

PCR amplification relied on 60 Vbeta primers (plus 13 Jbeta primers). This table comes from immunoSEQ multiplex PCR, and its TCRdb copy is limited to in-frame clones, with some not included. The repertoire has roughly 120,000 clones, 60% to 85% of them found once; the top ten carry 2.7%. About this clone: The antigen remains undetermined.

CDR1 SGHTA and CDR2 FQGNSA come from the germline V gene. Trimming removed 5 bases from V and 8 bases from J; junction bases left unmatched: 4. CDR3 length: 14 amino acids. The sequenced sample consisted of PBMCs. This chain links TRBV7-2 with TRBJ2-1; 12 positions match TRBD2. The receptor was derived from a middle-aged woman in good health and CMV-seropositive. The CDR3 coding sequence is TGTGCCAGCAGCCGGACTAGCGGGGAATATGAGCAGTTCTTC. Its translation is CASSRTSGEYEQFF.